This entry describes one T cell receptor beta chain. Its antigen is still unknown. Base qualities are not provided; no much larger clone lies one nucleotide away. The library was built by means of 5' RACE. Data came from a NextSeq 500. In the TCR library protocol, unique molecular identifiers were attached to individual cDNA molecules to correct for PCR bias and sequencing error. TCR alpha and beta chains were both sequenced, and the abundances of alpha and beta sequences in each sample were closely correlated with each other. As for the authors' bioinformatics: V gene, J gene and CDR3 annotation of TCR sequences was performed with Decombinator V4. TCRs were defined as expanded if a significant change between any two time points was detected under a Poisson model with p below 0.0001. TCR abundances were normalised to the total number of TCRs sequenced per sample and expressed as counts per million. TRAV1-2 paired with TRAJ12, TRAJ20 or TRAJ33 defined MAIT TCRs, while TRAV10 paired with TRAJ18 defined iNKT TCRs. VDJdb, accessed on 1 November 2021, was searched for TCRs annotated for CMV, EBV and SARS-CoV-2, and TCRs annotated for more than one antigen were excluded. The public reads were quality trimmed at Q25 with fastp and then assembled into clones with MiXCR by TCRdb, keeping productive beta chains. Records with the same CDR3 protein are collapsed into one entry carrying the most frequent genes and DNA. What appears here as the V and J calls and clone size reflects TCRdb's work, not the paper's. This sample gives 75,000 to 100,000 distinct CDR3 sequences in total; 11% to 15% of them show up just once. Roughly 9.8% of the sample rests with the top ten.

The source of the sample is a study of early T cells in non-severe SARS-CoV-2 infection (dated by TCRdb to about 2021). Looking at the study overall: Because TCR sequencing relied on bulk RNA taken from unsorted whole blood, pairing of alpha and beta chains was not possible.

Broader findings and caveats from the paper: VDJdb matching was skewed toward anti-spike CD8 responses and likely underestimated virus-specific expansions by missing private and CD4 specificities.

V is clipped by 3 bases and J by 5 bases, and the sequence between their germline boundaries is 10 bases long. The CDR3 contains 13 residues, cysteine and phenylalanine counted. Only CDR3 DNA remains: 39 bases, in frame from the first base. The germline V gene (reference sequence) sets CDR1 to DFQATT and CDR2 to SNEGSKA. A case-control design nested within a healthcare worker cohort in London, UK, was used, with weekly nasopharyngeal swab PCR tests and blood sampling performed. Healthcare workers were enrolled in the week of the UK lockdown, from 23 to 31 March 2020, and were followed every week for up to roughly 16 weeks.

The chain is made from TRBV20-1 and TRBJ2-2, with TRBD1 as a weak D call on 6 bases. Sequenced input: whole blood. This clonotype originated in an adult who was a healthcare worker with PCR-confirmed SARS-CoV-2 infection or an uninfected control (not recorded which). The DNA is TGCAGTGCTAGGGCCAGGGGAACCGGGGAGCTGTTTTTT. This codes for CSARARGTGELFF.